Below, one TCR beta chain is given with its context. What it recognizes is unknown. Relative to the germline gene, one junction end is altered; a read error may explain this. This sample was included in a study of type 1 regulatory T cells. Across the whole study: T-allo10 is a Tr1-enriched, alloantigen-specific CD4 T cell product made in vitro.

Study-level points and caveats: Compared with non-type 1 regulatory T cells, type 1 regulatory T cells showed a more restricted TCR repertoire.

TCRdb re-called the reads with MiXCR, one entry per CDR3 protein. Seen here are about 62,000 distinct CDR3 sequences, 62% observed once, and the top ten hold 1.5% to 2%. This TCR derives from a human donor in good health. Sequencing was performed on cultured non-Tr1 T cells, either the whole culture or a sorted T cell fraction (not recorded which).

The CDR3 region is CSSSLAGRGTEAFF. The DNA of the CDR3 is TGCTCCAGCAGCTTGGCAGGGCGTGGGACTGAAGCTTTCTTT. The chain couples TRBV5-1 to TRBJ1-1, with D possibly matching TRBD1 (5 bases). CDR1 is SGHRS and CDR2 is YFSETQ in the germline V gene. The CDR3 length is 14 residues.